This T cell receptor (beta chain) was found in a study of shared clonotypes between healthy human individuals. Original processing methods: ImmunoSEQ sequences covered only the junction and lacked quality scores; filtering therefore differed. The method was immunoSEQ multiplex PCR; TCRdb's version includes in-frame clones alone and lacks a portion of them. The V and J calls and clone size come from that table; D and trimming were worked out from the DNA. The data show under 150,000 clones, around two thirds seen once. Broader study findings: Larger richness was generally estimated for naive than memory subsets.

The CDR3 extends over 13 amino acids. Germline values: CDR1 SEHNR, CDR2 FQNEAQ (reference sequence). This clone was found once. Antigen unknown. V gene TRBV7-9 combines with J gene TRBJ2-5; a weak D match, TRBD1 (5 bases). The DNA end lines up better with TRBJ2-7; the J call may be wrong. The origin of this receptor is a woman aged 30 to 39 in good health. Input material: memory CD8+ T cells sorted from blood. This sample's subset: CD45RO+ cells pooled with CCR7-negative TemRA cells. The CDR3 region is CASSSKGTYEQYF. Here the CDR3 DNA reads TGTGCCAGCAGCTCGAAGGGGACCTACGAGCAGTACTTC.